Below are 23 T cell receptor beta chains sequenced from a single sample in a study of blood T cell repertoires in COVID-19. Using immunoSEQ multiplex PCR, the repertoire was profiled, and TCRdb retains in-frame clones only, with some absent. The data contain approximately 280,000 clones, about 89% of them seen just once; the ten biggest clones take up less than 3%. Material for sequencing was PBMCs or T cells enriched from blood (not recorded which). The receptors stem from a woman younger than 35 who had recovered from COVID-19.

The CDR3 loop reads CASSLTGTQETQYF. The DNA of the CDR3 is TGCGCCAGCAGCTTGACCGGGACACAAGAGACCCAGTACTTC. The chain links TRBV5-1 to TRBJ2-5, with TRBD1 as a possible D gene (6 bases). Germline-derived CDR1 and CDR2 are SGHRS and YFSETQ. There are 14 residues in the CDR3. V shed 1 base and J shed 2 bases, with 9 bases lying between them.

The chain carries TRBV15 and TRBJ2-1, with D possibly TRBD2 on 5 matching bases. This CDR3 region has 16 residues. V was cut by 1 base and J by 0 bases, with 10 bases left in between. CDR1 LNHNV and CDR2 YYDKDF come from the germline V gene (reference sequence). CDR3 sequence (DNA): TGTGCCACCAGCAGAGGCGAGGGAGCCTCCTACAATGAGCAGTTCTTC. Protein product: CATSRGEGASYNEQFF.

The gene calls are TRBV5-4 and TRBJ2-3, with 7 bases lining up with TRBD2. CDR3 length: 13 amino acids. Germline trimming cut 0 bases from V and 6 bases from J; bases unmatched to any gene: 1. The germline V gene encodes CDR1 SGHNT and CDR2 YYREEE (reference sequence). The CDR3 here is CASSLDGGDTQYF. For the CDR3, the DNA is TGTGCCAGCAGCTTGGACGGGGGGGATACGCAGTATTTT.

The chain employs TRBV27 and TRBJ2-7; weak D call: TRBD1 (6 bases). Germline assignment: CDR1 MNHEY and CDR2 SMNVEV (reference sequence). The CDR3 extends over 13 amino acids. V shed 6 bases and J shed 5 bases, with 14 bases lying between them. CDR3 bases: TGTGCCAGCAGACGGACAGCAACCGACGAGCAGTACTTC. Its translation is CASRRTATDEQYF.

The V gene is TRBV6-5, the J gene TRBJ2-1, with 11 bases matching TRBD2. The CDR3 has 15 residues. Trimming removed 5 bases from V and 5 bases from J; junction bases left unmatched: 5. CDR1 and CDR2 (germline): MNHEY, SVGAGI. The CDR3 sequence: CASSPGLAADNEQFF. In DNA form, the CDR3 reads TGTGCCAGCAGTCCGGGACTAGCGGCCGACAATGAGCAGTTCTTC.

The CDR3 sequence: CASSGTGHEQFF. CDR3 sequence (DNA): TGTGCCAGCAGCGGGACAGGGCATGAGCAGTTCTTC. The genes are TRBV11-3 and TRBJ2-1; 9 bases fit TRBD1. The germline gives CDR1 SGHNT, CDR2 YENEEA. With V trimmed by 5 bases and J by 8 bases, 1 base remained unmatched. This CDR3 region has 12 residues. The full variable domain, in which reference TRBV11-3 and TRBJ2-1 provide the parts outside the CDR3, is EAGVVQSPRYKIIEKKQPVAFWCNPISGHNTLYWYLQNLGQGPELLIRYENEEAVDDSQLPKDRFSAERLKGVDSTLKIQPAELGDSAVYLCASSGTGHEQFFGPGTRLTVL.

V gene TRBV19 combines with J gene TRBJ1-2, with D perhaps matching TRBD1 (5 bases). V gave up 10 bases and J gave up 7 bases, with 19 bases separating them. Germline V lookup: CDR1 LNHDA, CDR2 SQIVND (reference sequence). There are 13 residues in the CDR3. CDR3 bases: TGTGCCACCGGACACAGAGTGAGAGCTGGCTACACCTTC. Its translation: CATGHRVRAGYTF.

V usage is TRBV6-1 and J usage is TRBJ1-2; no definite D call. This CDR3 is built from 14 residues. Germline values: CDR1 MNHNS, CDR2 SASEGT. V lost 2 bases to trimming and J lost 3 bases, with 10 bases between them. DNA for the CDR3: TGTGCCAGCAGTGAAACCCTAGGAGACTATGGCTACACCTTC. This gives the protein CASSETLGDYGYTF.

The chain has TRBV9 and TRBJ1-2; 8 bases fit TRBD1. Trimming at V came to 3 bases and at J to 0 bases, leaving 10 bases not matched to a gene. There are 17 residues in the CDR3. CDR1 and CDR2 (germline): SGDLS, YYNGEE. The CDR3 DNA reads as TGTGCCAGCAGCGGAGGGACAGGTTTTTCCCCTAACTATGGCTACACCTTC. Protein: CASSGGTGFSPNYGYTF.

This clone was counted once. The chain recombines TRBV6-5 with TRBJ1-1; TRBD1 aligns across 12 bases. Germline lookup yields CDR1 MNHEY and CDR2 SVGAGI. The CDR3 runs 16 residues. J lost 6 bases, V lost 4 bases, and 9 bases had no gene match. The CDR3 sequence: CASSLEGQGAQAEAFF. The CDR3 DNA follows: TGTGCCAGCAGTTTGGAGGGACAGGGGGCGCAGGCTGAAGCTTTCTTT.

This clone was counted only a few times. Written as DNA, the CDR3 is TGTGCTAGTGGTTTGGCAACTAGCGGATACTCCTACGAGCAGTACTTC. This translates into CASGLATSGYSYEQYF. The rearrangement joins TRBV12-5 to TRBJ2-7; TRBD2 matches at 8 bases. The CDR3 has 16 residues. V shed 1 base and J 0 bases; nucleotides not matched to a gene: 5. The V gene's germline CDR1 is LGHNT and CDR2 FRNRAP.

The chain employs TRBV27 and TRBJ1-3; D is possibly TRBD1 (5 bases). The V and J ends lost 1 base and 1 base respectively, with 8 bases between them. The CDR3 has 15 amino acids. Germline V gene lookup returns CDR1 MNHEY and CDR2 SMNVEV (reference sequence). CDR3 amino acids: CASSLFSGSGNTIYF. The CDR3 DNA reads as TGTGCCAGCAGTTTATTTTCAGGGTCTGGAAACACCATATATTTT.

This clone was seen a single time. CDR3 sequence: CAISGGTPANTGELFF. For the CDR3, the DNA is TGTGCCATCAGTGGAGGGACACCCGCGAACACCGGGGAGCTGTTTTTT. J is TRBJ2-2 and V is TRBV10-3; TRBD1 is a possible D gene (6 bases). The CDR3 has 16 residues. Germline V gene sequence: CDR1 ENHRY, CDR2 SYGVKD. Trimming cost V 4 bases and J 0 bases, with 12 bases left between them.

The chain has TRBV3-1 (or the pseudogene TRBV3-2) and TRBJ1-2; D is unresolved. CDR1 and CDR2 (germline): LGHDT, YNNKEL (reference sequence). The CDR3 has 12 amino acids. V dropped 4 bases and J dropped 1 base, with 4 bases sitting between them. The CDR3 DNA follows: TGTGCCAGCAGCCCACATAACTATGGCTACACCTTC. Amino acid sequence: CASSPHNYGYTF.

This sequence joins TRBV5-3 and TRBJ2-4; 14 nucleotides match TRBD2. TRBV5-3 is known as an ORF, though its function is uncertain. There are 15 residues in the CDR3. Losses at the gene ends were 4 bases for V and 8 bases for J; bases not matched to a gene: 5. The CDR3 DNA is TGTGCCAGAAGCCGCGGGACTAGCGGGAGTTACATTCAGTACTTC. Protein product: CARSRGTSGSYIQYF.

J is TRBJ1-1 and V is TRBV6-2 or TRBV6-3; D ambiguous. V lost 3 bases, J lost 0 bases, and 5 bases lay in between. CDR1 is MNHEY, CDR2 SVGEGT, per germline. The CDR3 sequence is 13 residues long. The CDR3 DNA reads TGTGCCAGCAGTTATTCTATGAACACTGAAGCTTTCTTT. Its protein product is CASSYSMNTEAFF.

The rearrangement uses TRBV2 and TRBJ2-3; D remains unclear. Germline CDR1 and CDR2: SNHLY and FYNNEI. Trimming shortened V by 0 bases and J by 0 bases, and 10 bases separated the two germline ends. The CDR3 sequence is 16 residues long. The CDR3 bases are TGTGCCAGCAGTGAAGCGCGCGGTTTTAGCACAGATACGCAGTATTTT. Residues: CASSEARGFSTDTQYF.

The DNA for the CDR3 is TGTGCCACCAGTCAGGGTACGGAGACCCAGTACTTC. Translation: CATSQGTETQYF. The J gene is TRBJ2-5, the V gene TRBV24-1; a possible D gene is TRBD1 (5 bases). Deletions cut 6 bases from V and 5 bases from J, with 9 bases between. This CDR3 region has 12 residues. Germline-derived CDR1 and CDR2 are KGHDR and SFDVKD.

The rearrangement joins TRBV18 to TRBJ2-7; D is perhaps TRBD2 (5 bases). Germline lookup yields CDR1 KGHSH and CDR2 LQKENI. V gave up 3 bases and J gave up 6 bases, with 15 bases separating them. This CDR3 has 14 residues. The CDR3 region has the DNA TGTGCCAGCTCACCGAGCGGTTCCTTCGGCGAGCAGTACTTC. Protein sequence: CASSPSGSFGEQYF.

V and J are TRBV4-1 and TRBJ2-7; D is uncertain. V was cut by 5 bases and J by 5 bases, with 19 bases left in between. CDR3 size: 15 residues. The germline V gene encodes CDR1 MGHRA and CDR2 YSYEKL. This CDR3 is CASSARGPRDHEQYF. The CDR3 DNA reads TGCGCCAGCAGCGCCCGTGGGCCTCGCGACCACGAGCAGTACTTC.

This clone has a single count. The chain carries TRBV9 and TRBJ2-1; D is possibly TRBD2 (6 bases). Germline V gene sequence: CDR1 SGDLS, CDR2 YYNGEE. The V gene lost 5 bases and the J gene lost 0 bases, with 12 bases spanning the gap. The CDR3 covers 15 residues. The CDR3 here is CASRPPGSSYNEQFF. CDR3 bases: TGTGCCAGCAGGCCACCCGGGAGCTCCTACAATGAGCAGTTCTTC.

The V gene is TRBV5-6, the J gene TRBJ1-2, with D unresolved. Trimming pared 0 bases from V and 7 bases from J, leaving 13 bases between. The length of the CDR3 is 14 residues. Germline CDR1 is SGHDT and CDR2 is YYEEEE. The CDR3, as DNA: TGTGCCAGCAGCTTGGCTCTAACGACTGGTGGCTACACCTTC. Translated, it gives CASSLALTTGGYTF.

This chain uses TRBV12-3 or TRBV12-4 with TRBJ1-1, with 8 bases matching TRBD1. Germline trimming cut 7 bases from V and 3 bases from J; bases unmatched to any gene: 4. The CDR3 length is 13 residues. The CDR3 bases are TGTGCCAGCACCTTACAGGGGGACACTGAAGCTTTCTTT. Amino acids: CASTLQGDTEAFF.